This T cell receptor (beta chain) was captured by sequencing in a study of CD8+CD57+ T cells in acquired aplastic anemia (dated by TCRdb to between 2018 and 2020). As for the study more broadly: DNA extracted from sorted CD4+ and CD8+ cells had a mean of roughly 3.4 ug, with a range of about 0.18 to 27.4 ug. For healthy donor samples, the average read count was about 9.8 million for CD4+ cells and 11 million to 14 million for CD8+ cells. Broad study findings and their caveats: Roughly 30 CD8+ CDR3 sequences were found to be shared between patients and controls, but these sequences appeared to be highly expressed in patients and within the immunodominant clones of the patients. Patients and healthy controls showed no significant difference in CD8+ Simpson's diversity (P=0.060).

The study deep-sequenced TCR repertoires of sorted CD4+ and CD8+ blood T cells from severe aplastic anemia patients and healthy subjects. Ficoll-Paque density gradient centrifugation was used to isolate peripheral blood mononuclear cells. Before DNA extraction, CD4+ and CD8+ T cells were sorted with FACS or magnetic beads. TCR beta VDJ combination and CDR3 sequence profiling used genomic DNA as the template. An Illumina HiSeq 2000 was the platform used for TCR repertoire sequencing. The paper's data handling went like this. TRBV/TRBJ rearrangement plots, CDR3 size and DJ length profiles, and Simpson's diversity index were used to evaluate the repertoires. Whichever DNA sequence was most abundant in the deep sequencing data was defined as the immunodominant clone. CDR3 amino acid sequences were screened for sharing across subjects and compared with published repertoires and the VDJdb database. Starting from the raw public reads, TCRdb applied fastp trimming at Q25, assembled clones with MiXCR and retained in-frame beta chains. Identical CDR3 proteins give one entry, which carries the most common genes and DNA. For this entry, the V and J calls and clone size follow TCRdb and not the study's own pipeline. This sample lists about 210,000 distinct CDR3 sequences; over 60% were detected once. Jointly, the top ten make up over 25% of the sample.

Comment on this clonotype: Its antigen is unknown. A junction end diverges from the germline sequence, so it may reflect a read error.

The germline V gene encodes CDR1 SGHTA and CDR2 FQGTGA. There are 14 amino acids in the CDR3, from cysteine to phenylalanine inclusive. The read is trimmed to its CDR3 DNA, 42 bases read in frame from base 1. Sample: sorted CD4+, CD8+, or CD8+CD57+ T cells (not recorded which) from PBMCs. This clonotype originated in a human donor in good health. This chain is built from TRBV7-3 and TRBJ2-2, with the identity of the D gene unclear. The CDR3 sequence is CASGLGHNTGELFF. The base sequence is TGTGCCAGCGGCTTAGGGCATAACACCGGGGAGCTGTTTTTT.